The 9 T cell receptor beta chains below all came from one sample that was sequenced in a study of blood T cells in healthy people across ages. Sample-barcoded 5' priming and a J-beta primer mix drove a second PCR of 7 to 11 cycles. MiXCR, applied by TCRdb to the 5' RACE reads, yields one record per CDR3 protein. The sample lists over a million distinct CDR3 sequences; around 40% were seen once. The sequenced sample consisted of blood. Receptors were obtained from a woman younger than 30 in good health.

The rearrangement uses TRBV4-1 and TRBJ1-2; 7 bases align to TRBD1. This CDR3 spans 15 amino acids. Per germline, CDR1 MGHRA and CDR2 YSYEKL. The ends lost 1 base at V and 5 bases at J; junction bases unmatched: 7. CDR3 residues: CASSQASGQEYGYTF. CDR3 in DNA: TGCGCCAGCAGCCAAGCGTCAGGACAGGAGTATGGCTACACCTTC.

The chain uses TRBV2 and TRBJ1-2; no clear D. The CDR3 has 15 amino acids. Germline assignment: CDR1 SNHLY and CDR2 FYNNEI. Between the trimmed V and J ends, which lost 6 bases and 1 base, there was a span of 15 bases. CDR3 in DNA: TGTGCCAGCAGCCCCTCGCCCGAGTTTAACTATGGCTACACCTTC. This sequence encodes CASSPSPEFNYGYTF.

This clonotype showed up just a few times. V and J are TRBV4-2 and TRBJ2-2; possibly TRBD1 for D (6 bases). Germline CDR1 is LGHNA and CDR2 is YNFKEQ. The CDR3 is made up of 16 amino acids. V gave up 2 bases and J gave up 5 bases, with 15 bases separating them. The CDR3 loop is CASSQFRPQGTGELFF. The CDR3 region has the DNA TGTGCCAGCAGCCAATTTCGGCCTCAGGGGACCGGGGAGCTGTTTTTT.

The CDR3 here is CARQLAGGSDTQYF. CDR3 bases: TGTGCCCGACAATTAGCGGGAGGATCAGATACGCAGTATTTT. The chain recombines TRBV6-2 or TRBV6-3 with TRBJ2-3, with TRBD2 matching over 10 bases. Germline loops: CDR1 MNHEY, CDR2 SVGEGT. The CDR3 is 14 residues long. V dropped 11 bases and J dropped 4; count of bases not matched to a gene: 9.

V usage is TRBV25-1 and J usage is TRBJ2-5; D not resolved. V was shortened by 4 bases and J by 1 base, with 7 bases between the two germline ends. The CDR3 is 13 amino acids. CDR1 and CDR2 from the germline V gene are MGHDK and SYGVNS. Here the CDR3 reads CASSGRPQETQYF. The CDR3 DNA reads TGTGCCAGCAGTGGCCGGCCCCAAGAGACCCAGTACTTC.

Worth noting for this clonotype: At one end the junction does not follow the germline gene, possibly because of a read error. The CDR3 coding sequence is TGCAGTCCTAGAGATTTTAAGAGGGATGGGACAGATACGCAGTATTTT. It codes for CSPRDFKRDGTDTQYF. The chain employs TRBV20-1 and TRBJ2-3; tentatively, D is TRBD2 (5 bases). There are 16 residues in the CDR3. Germline CDR1 and CDR2: DFQATT and SNEGSKA (reference sequence).

The rearrangement links TRBV7-2 to TRBJ2-3, with D possibly TRBD1 on 5 matching bases. Trimming removed 2 bases from V and 0 bases from J, with 12 bases in between. Germline-derived CDR1 and CDR2 are SGHTA and FQGNSA. This CDR3 region has 16 residues. The CDR3 DNA reads as TGTGCCAGCAGCTTAAAATTGGCAGGGAGCACAGATACGCAGTATTTT. This encodes CASSLKLAGSTDTQYF.

V is TRBV7-2 and J is TRBJ1-2; 10 bases match TRBD1. This CDR3 comprises 15 residues. Per the germline V gene, CDR1 is SGHTA and CDR2 is FQGNSA. Unmatched junction bases numbered 7, after V lost 5 bases and J lost 4 bases. CDR3 coding DNA: TGTGCCAGCAGCCCCGACAGGGGGCTTTCCTATGGCTACACCTTC. It is translated as CASSPDRGLSYGYTF.

The gene calls are TRBV12-3 or TRBV12-4 and TRBJ2-7, with TRBD1 identical over 7 bases. The CDR3 contains 20 residues. Trimming cost V 6 bases and J 1 base; bases outside gene matches: 24. CDR3 residues: CASSRDLSFSTGKGSYEQYF. Here the CDR3 DNA reads TGTGCCAGCAGCCGGGACCTTTCATTCTCGACAGGGAAGGGGTCCTACGAGCAGTACTTC.